This record concerns one T cell receptor (beta chain) sequence. Its antigen remains unidentified. These data come from a study of vaccination effects on CD4 cells after COVID-19. For the study at large: Participants got two doses of BNT162b2 or mRNA-1273 vaccine.

Method: immunoSEQ multiplex PCR; TCRdb's copy keeps in-frame clones and lacks some. This sample has tens of thousands of clones, with around 63% found just once. Trimming removed 1 base at V and 0 bases at J, with 7 bases between. The CDR3 covers 15 residues. CDR1 and CDR2 (germline): SGHAT, FQNNGV. The authors isolated CD4+ T cells after more than eight days of culture. This TCR derives from a human donor who received a COVID-19 vaccine. This chain joins TRBV11-2 and TRBJ1-3; D remains ambiguous. The input for sequencing was CD4+ T cells from PBMCs cultured without peptide, taken before COVID-19 vaccination. CDR3 amino acids: CASSLVRHSGNTIYF. The CDR3 DNA follows: TGTGCCAGCAGCTTAGTGCGTCACTCTGGAAACACCATATATTTT.